The clone carrying this TCR beta chain was detected ten times or more. Its antigen is still unknown. Co-extraction of RNA and DNA was performed on about 20-33 mg of unsorted bulk tissue. This CDR3 comprises 15 residues. The data were obtained in a study of tumor-infiltrating lymphocytes in primary liver carcinoma. Whole-study context: With diameters of about 4 to 11 cm, tumors were stage T1-T3 N0M0. Samples returned roughly 3.5 to 8 million productive TCRbeta reads, a yield that was similar across tissue types.

Total RNA (approximately 500 ng) served as template for TCR beta cDNA synthesis primed by a constant-region primer. Slightly modified ARM-PCR with three nested multiplex PCR rounds yielded TCR beta libraries. It was with TRBV1-TRBV30 forward primers and a C-beta reverse primer that the first two PCR rounds were run, at about 10 cycles each. TCRdb fed the multiplex PCR reads into MiXCR, producing one record per CDR3 protein. The table includes over 100,000 distinct CDR3 sequences, nearly 70% detected once. Study-wide findings and caveats: The difference in top-250-clone fraction between tumors and blood was significant, favoring tumors (p = 0.039). Lesser overlap characterized tumor-adjacent and tumor-blood pairs relative to tumor region pairs.

V gene TRBV21-1 combines with J gene TRBJ1-1; TRBD1, the table's D call, lacks a check against the DNA. TRBV21-1 is designated a pseudogene. The sequence derives from a woman aged 60-70 years with primary liver carcinoma and hepatitis B virus infection. What was sequenced was tumor-adjacent normal liver tissue. CDR3 residues: CASSNQQGAGTEAFF. In DNA form, the CDR3 reads TGTGCCAGCAGCAACCAACAGGGGGCAGGGACTGAAGCTTTCTTT.